The rows below give T cell receptor beta chains drawn from one sample of a study of cytomegalovirus exposure and HLA in healthy donors. Sequenced by immunoSEQ multiplex PCR; TCRdb stores in-frame clones only, minus some. In total, the table holds some 48,000 clones. Sequencing was performed on PBMCs. All receptors come from a man between 35 and 55 years old in good health and CMV-seropositive. Both conserved end residues are part of each CDR3. Size is omitted from some rows. Given values are once, few, many or a class for expanded clones.

J gene: TRBJ1-4; V gene: TRBV18; clone size: -; CDR3 protein: CASSPWAVLATNEKLFF
J gene: TRBJ2-2; V gene: TRBV5-8; clone size: -; CDR3 protein: CASRVRDRGRRRELFF
J gene: TRBJ2-3; V gene: TRBV5-1; clone size: -; CDR3 protein: CASSLSLAGVSDTQYF
J gene: TRBJ2-1; V gene: TRBV4-2; clone size: -; CDR3 protein: CASSQDTSGGGNEQFF
J gene: TRBJ1-2; V gene: TRBV7-9; clone size: -; CDR3 protein: CASSLAGTGYGYTF
J gene: TRBJ2-1; V gene: TRBV4-2; clone size: -; CDR3 protein: CASSQDLGGGSYNEQFF
J gene: TRBJ2-7; V gene: TRBV30; clone size: -; CDR3 protein: CAWQGAIYEQYF
J gene: TRBJ2-1; V gene: TRBV6-4; clone size: medium-sized; CDR3 protein: CASSDSETSVSTVF
J gene: TRBJ2-1; V gene: TRBV5-1; clone size: -; CDR3 protein: CASSLTSGTTSSYNEQFF
J gene: TRBJ2-5; V gene: TRBV21-1; clone size: -; CDR3 protein: CASKLAGNQETQYF
J gene: TRBJ1-5; V gene: TRBV30; clone size: -; CDR3 protein: CAWSQGGQPQHF
J gene: TRBJ1-1; V gene: TRBV30; clone size: -; CDR3 protein: CAWRSWTGTEAFF
J gene: TRBJ1-5; V gene: TRBV5-6; clone size: -; CDR3 protein: CASSIDRDQPQHF
J gene: TRBJ1-6; V gene: TRBV5-1; clone size: -; CDR3 protein: CASSLAVGDRSPLHF
J gene: TRBJ1-3; V gene: TRBV7-2; clone size: -; CDR3 protein: CASSSRQGANTIYF
J gene: TRBJ2-5; V gene: TRBV7-2; clone size: -; CDR3 protein: CASSFGRGRGAETQYF
J gene: TRBJ2-5; V gene: TRBV9; clone size: -; CDR3 protein: CASSGGGQETQYF
J gene: TRBJ2-1; V gene: TRBV5-1; clone size: -; CDR3 protein: CASSLSLASLNEQFF
J gene: TRBJ2-3; V gene: TRBV29-1; clone size: -; CDR3 protein: CSSGTSGSTDTQYF
J gene: TRBJ1-1; V gene: TRBV9; clone size: -; CDR3 protein: CASSVALNTEAFF
J gene: TRBJ1-2; V gene: TRBV28; clone size: -; CDR3 protein: CASGGSYGYTF
J gene: TRBJ2-1; V gene: TRBV19; clone size: -; CDR3 protein: CASSEMDEQFF
J gene: TRBJ2-2; V gene: TRBV7-3; clone size: -; CDR3 protein: CASSDRHFTGELFF
J gene: TRBJ2-1; V gene: TRBV29-1; clone size: -; CDR3 protein: CSVADYSYNEQFF
J gene: TRBJ2-2; V gene: TRBV30; clone size: -; CDR3 protein: CAWNRPGELFF
J gene: TRBJ2-5; V gene: TRBV6-6; clone size: -; CDR3 protein: CASSWTSGGETQYF
J gene: TRBJ1-6; V gene: TRBV2; clone size: -; CDR3 protein: CATLGDVSSPLHF
J gene: TRBJ2-3; V gene: TRBV27; clone size: -; CDR3 protein: CASLKRGPSTDTQYF
J gene: TRBJ1-3; V gene: TRBV7-9; clone size: -; CDR3 protein: CASSLASLSGNTIYF
J gene: TRBJ2-7; V gene: TRBV27; clone size: -; CDR3 protein: CASGHYEQYF
J gene: TRBJ2-7; V gene: TRBV28; clone size: -; CDR3 protein: CASTSLNRQQYF
J gene: TRBJ1-2; V gene: TRBV10-3; clone size: -; CDR3 protein: CAISGGQGDNYGYTF
J gene: TRBJ2-2; V gene: TRBV27; clone size: -; CDR3 protein: CASSSGELVVGELFF
J gene: TRBJ2-6; V gene: TRBV28; clone size: -; CDR3 protein: CASSAYRAGANVLTF
J gene: TRBJ1-6; V gene: TRBV7-8; clone size: -; CDR3 protein: CASDGGQGLENSPLHF